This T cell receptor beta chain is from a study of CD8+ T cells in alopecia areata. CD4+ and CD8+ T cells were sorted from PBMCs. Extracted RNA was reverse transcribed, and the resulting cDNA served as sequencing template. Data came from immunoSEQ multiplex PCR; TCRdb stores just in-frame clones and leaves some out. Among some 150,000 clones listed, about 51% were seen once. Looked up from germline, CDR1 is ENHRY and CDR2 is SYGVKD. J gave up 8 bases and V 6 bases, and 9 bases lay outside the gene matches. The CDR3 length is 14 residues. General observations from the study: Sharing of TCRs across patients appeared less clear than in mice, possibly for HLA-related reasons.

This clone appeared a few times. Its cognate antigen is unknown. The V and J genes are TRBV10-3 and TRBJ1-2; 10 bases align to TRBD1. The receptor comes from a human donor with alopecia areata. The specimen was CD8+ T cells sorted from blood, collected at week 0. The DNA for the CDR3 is TGTGCCATCAGCCTTGACAGGGGGCGGAGAGGCTACACCTTC. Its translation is CAISLDRGRRGYTF.